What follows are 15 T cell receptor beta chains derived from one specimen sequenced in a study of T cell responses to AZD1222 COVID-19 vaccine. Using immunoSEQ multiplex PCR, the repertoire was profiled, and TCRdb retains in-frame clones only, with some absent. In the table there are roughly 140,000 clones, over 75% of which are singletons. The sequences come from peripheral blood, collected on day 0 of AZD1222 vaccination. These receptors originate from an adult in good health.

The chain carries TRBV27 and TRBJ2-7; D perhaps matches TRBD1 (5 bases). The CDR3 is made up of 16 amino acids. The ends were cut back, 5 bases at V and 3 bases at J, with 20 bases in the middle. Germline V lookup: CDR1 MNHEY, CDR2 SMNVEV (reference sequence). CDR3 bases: TGTGCCAGCAGTGGGATTCCAGGACAAACAGACTACGAGCAGTACTTC. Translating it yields CASSGIPGQTDYEQYF.

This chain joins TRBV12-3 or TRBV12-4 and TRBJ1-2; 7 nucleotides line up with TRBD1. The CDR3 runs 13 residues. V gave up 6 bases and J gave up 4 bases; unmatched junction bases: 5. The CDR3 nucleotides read TGTGCCAGCAGCGCAGGGGGTAGCTATGGCTACACCTTC. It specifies CASSAGGSYGYTF.

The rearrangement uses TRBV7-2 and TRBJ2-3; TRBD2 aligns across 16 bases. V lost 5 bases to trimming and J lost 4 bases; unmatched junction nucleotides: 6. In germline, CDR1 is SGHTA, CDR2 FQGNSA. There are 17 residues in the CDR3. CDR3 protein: CASSPGTSGRAADTQYF. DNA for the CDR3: TGTGCCAGCAGCCCGGGGACTAGCGGGAGGGCGGCAGATACGCAGTATTTT.

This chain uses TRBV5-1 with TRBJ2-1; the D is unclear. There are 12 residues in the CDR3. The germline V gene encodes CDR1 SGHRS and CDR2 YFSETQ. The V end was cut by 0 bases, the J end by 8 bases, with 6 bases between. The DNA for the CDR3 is TGCGCCAGCAGCTTGGCACGGCATGAGCAGTTCTTC. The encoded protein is CASSLARHEQFF.

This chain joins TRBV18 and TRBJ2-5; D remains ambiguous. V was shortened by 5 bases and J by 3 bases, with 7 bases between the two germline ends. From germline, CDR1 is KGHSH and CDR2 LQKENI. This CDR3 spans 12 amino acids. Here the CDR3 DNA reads TGTGCCAGCTCAGGGTTGAAAGAGACCCAGTACTTC. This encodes CASSGLKETQYF.

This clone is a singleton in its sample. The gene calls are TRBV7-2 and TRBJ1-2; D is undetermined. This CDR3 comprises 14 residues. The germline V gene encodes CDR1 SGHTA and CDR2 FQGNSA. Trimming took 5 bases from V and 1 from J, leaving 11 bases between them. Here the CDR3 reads CASSPAWGNYGYTF. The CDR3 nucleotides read TGTGCCAGCAGCCCCGCCTGGGGTAACTATGGCTACACCTTC.

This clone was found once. The CDR3 spells CAWSVRARMNTEAFF. The CDR3 DNA is TGTGCCTGGAGTGTAAGGGCCAGGATGAACACTGAAGCTTTCTTT. The chain recombines TRBV30 with TRBJ1-1, with D unresolved. Deletions cut 0 bases from V and 0 bases from J, with 11 bases between. CDR1 GTSNPN and CDR2 SVGIG come from the germline V gene (reference sequence). This CDR3 is built from 15 residues.

The CDR3 reads CASSQPQGRTEAFF. The CDR3 bases are TGCGCCAGCAGCCAACCCCAGGGAAGAACTGAAGCTTTCTTT. The chain joins TRBV4-1 to TRBJ1-1; TRBD1 is a possible D gene (5 bases). V was cut by 2 bases and J by 5 bases, with 12 bases left in between. CDR3 size: 14 residues. Germline CDR1 reads MGHRA; CDR2 reads YSYEKL.

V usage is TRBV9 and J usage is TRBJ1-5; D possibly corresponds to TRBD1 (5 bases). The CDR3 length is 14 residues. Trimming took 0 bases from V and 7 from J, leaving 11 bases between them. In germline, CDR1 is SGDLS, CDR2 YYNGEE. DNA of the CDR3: TGTGCCAGCAGCGTAGGGGCAGGGTTCCAGCCCCAGCATTTT. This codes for CASSVGAGFQPQHF.

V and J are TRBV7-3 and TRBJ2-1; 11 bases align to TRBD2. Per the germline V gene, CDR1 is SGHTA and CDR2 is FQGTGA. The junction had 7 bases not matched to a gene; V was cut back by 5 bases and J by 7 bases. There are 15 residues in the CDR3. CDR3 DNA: TGTGCCAGCAGCAATACTAGCGGGAGTGGGAATGAGCAGTTCTTC. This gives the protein CASSNTSGSGNEQFF.

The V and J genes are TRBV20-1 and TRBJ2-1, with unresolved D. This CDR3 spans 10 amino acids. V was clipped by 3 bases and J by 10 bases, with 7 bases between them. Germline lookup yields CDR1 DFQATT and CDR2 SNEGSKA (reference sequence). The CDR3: CSARYVEQFF. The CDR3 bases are TGCAGTGCTAGGTACGTGGAGCAGTTCTTC.

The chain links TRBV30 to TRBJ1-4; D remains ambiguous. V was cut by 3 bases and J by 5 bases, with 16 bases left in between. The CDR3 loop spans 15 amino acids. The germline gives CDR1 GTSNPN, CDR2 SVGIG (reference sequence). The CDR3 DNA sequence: TGTGCCTGGAGCGAAGTGGGGAAGTGGAATGAAAAACTGTTTTTT. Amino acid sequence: CAWSEVGKWNEKLFF.

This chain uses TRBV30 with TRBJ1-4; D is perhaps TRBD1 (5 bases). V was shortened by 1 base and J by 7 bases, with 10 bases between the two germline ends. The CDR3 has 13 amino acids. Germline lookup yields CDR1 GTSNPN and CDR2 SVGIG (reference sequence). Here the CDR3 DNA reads TGTGCCTGGAGTGGAGGGGTGGGTGAAAAACTGTTTTTT. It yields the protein CAWSGGVGEKLFF.

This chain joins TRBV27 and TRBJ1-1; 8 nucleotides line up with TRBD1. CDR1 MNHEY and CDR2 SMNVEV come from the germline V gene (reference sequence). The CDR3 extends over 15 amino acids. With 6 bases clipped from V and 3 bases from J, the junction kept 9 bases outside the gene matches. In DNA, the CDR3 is TGTGCCAGCAGCCGCCATGTGACAGGGGACACTGAAGCTTTCTTT. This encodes CASSRHVTGDTEAFF.

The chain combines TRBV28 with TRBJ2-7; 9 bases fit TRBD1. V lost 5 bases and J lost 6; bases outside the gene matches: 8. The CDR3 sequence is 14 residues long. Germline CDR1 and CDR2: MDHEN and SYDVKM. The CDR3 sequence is CASSVGYRGREQYF. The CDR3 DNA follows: TGTGCCAGCAGTGTTGGGTACAGGGGGCGCGAGCAGTACTTC.